This paragraph covers one T cell receptor beta chain sequence. Its antigen is still unknown. The record originates from a study of cytomegalovirus exposure and HLA in healthy donors. When sampled, the donors appeared nominally healthy, though they likely had unrecorded immune exposures. Trimming took 0 bases from V and 0 from J, leaving 13 bases between them. This CDR3 has 17 residues. CDR1 is SGHRS and CDR2 is YFSETQ in the germline V gene. Findings of the study overall: Reportedly, a later analysis found an Asian-associated ancestry cluster had fewer N-insertions than the roughly 700-donor mean. Analyses of presence/absence relied on an assumption of roughly uniform sequencing depth across donors.

PCR primers comprised 60 Vbeta and 13 Jbeta primers. Method: immunoSEQ multiplex PCR; TCRdb's copy keeps in-frame clones and lacks some. Altogether 150,000 to 250,000 clones are present, approximately 78% being singletons, with the ten largest covering 6.5%. Sequencing input: PBMCs. The receptor's source is a woman aged 45-65 years in good health and CMV-seropositive. The V and J genes are TRBV5-1 and TRBJ2-1; a possible D gene is TRBD2 (6 bases). The CDR3 loop reads CASSLVSSASSYNEQFF. The CDR3 nucleotides are TGCGCCAGCAGCTTGGTGTCTAGCGCTAGCTCCTACAATGAGCAGTTCTTC.